This T cell receptor beta chain is from a study of follicular helper T cells after annual influenza vaccination. Study context: After each seasonal flu vaccination, blood came on days 0, 7 and 28. Some donors were sampled over the 2013-2014, 2014-2015 and 2015-2016 vaccinations. Whole-study findings and limits: Day 7 ICOS+CD38+ clones later appeared mostly in ICOS-CD38- cTfh.

Points on this clone: The antigen is unknown.

Sequenced by immunoSEQ multiplex PCR; TCRdb stores in-frame clones only, minus some. The table includes fewer than 9,000 clones, roughly 88% detected once. The CDR3 is 18 amino acids. Germline values: CDR1 SNHLY, CDR2 FYNNEI. V shed 1 base, J shed 3 bases, and the junction held 14 bases outside the gene matches. Documented time point: 2015-2016 season, 7 days after influenza vaccination. Between about 35 and 110 mL of blood was drawn per time point. The material sequenced was CXCR5+ CD38- circulating T follicular helper cells from blood, taken 7 days after influenza vaccination. This sample's subset: circulating Tfh, non-naive CD4+CXCR5+PD-1+ (ICOS+CD38+ or ICOS-CD38-). The chain employs TRBV2 and TRBJ2-5, with 7 bases aligning to TRBD2. This clonotype was sampled from an adult who received the influenza vaccine. The CDR3 is CASSEEIWASGPKETQYF. The CDR3 DNA reads as TGTGCCAGCAGTGAAGAAATCTGGGCTAGCGGACCCAAAGAGACCCAGTACTTC.